This T cell receptor beta chain appears in the sequencing data of a study of cytomegalovirus exposure and HLA in healthy donors. Germline assignment: CDR1 SGHAT and CDR2 FQDESV (reference sequence). With 5 bases clipped from V and 5 bases from J, the junction kept 10 bases outside the gene matches. The CDR3 runs to 16 residues. As concerns this clone: No antigen is known for it.

Regarding the study as a whole: A missense DCLRE1C variant was associated with V- and J-gene trimming of TCR beta chains in a later analysis, and an independent cohort replicated the association. The majority of CMV-associated TCR beta chains were reported as apparently HLA-restricted in a later analysis. Exclusion applied to some V segments, including TRBV6-2 and TRBV6-3, as they were indistinguishable.

The study ran its PCR with 60 Vbeta and 13 Jbeta primers. Generated by immunoSEQ multiplex PCR, the TCRdb table keeps only in-frame clones and is missing some. The table lists about 200,000 clones, about 83% of them singletons, with less than 2% in the top ten. The origin of this receptor is a man aged 35 to 55 in good health and CMV-seropositive. Input material: PBMCs. This rearrangement joins TRBV11-1 to TRBJ2-2; 8 bases align to TRBD1. CDR3 in DNA: TGTGCCAGCAGCCGATCCGGCAGGGGGCGGACCGGGGAGCTGTTTTTT. Its protein product is CASSRSGRGRTGELFF. The full variable domain, completed using reference TRBV11-1 and TRBJ2-2, is EAEVAQSPRYKITEKSQAVAFWCDPISGHATLYWYRQILGQGPELLVQFQDESVVDDSQLPKDRFSAERLKGVDSTLKIQPAELGDSAMYLCASSRSGRGRTGELFFGEGSRLTVL.